The 13 T cell receptor beta chains reported below all come from one sample, sequenced in a study of cytomegalovirus exposure and HLA in healthy donors. In the PCR, 60 Vbeta and 13 Jbeta primers were used. Profiling relied on immunoSEQ multiplex PCR, and the TCRdb table lists in-frame clones only, not all of them. The repertoire holds 95,000 to 100,000 clones, with roughly 71% as singletons. Material: PBMCs. The receptors stem from a man over 45 in good health and CMV-seronegative.

The rearrangement joins TRBV5-1 to TRBJ2-3; tentative D call: TRBD2 (6 bases). Per the germline V gene, CDR1 is SGHRS and CDR2 is YFSETQ. V lost 0 bases and J 4 bases, leaving 12 bases between the germline ends. This CDR3 has 15 residues. This CDR3 reads CASSLAWRGPDTQYF. The CDR3 DNA is TGCGCCAGCAGCTTGGCCTGGCGGGGACCAGATACGCAGTATTTT.

This chain links TRBV4-1 with TRBJ1-4; 10 bases fit TRBD1. This CDR3 comprises 16 residues. Germline V gene data show CDR1 as MGHRA and CDR2 as YSYEKL. V lost 4 bases and J lost 7; bases outside the gene matches: 9. The DNA of the CDR3 is TGCGCCAGCAGCCGCACCGGGACAGGGGATACTGAAAAACTGTTTTTT. Translating it yields CASSRTGTGDTEKLFF.

This chain uses TRBV19 with TRBJ1-5; the match to TRBD1 covers 9 bases. The V gene end was trimmed by 8 bases and the J gene end by 2 bases; junction bases not matched to a gene: 22. This CDR3 is built from 20 residues. The germline CDR1 and CDR2 sequences are LNHDA and SQIVND (reference sequence). CDR3 DNA: TGTGCCAGTCGCAATCCTCCGGGACAGGGTCCGTGGAGTGGCAATCAGCCCCAGCATTTT. This sequence encodes CASRNPPGQGPWSGNQPQHF.

V and J are TRBV9 and TRBJ1-2, with 7 bases identical to TRBD1. Germline CDR1 SGDLS, CDR2 YYNGEE. The CDR3 has 15 residues. J gave up 2 bases and V 0 bases, and 4 bases lay outside the gene matches. CDR3 sequence: CASSVGTGANYGYTF. CDR3 nucleotides: TGTGCCAGCAGCGTAGGGACAGGAGCCAACTATGGCTACACCTTC.

The chain has TRBV11-1 and TRBJ1-4; D is unclear. The V end was cut by 4 bases, the J end by 4 bases, with 7 bases between. The CDR3 consists of 13 residues. Germline-derived CDR1 and CDR2 are SGHAT and FQDESV (reference sequence). CDR3 sequence reads: CASSSEINEKLFF. CDR3 DNA: TGTGCCAGCAGCTCCGAGATTAATGAAAAACTGTTTTTT.

This chain joins TRBV29-1 and TRBJ2-7; weak D call: TRBD2 (7 bases). Trimming shortened V by 3 bases and J by 7 bases, and 13 bases separated the two germline ends. CDR1 is SQVTM and CDR2 is ANQGSEA in the germline V gene. The CDR3 extends over 12 amino acids. Here the CDR3 reads CSVEWGGREQYF. The CDR3 DNA reads TGCAGCGTTGAGTGGGGGGGCAGAGAGCAGTACTTC.

The chain combines TRBV5-5 with TRBJ2-5; 8 nucleotides line up with TRBD1. The CDR3 is 16 residues long. V lost 4 bases, J lost 2 bases, and 10 bases stayed unmatched. The germline V gene has CDR1 SGHKS and CDR2 YYEKEE (reference sequence). CDR3 sequence: CASSRGGQGRQETQYF. For the CDR3, the DNA is TGTGCCAGCAGCCGGGGAGGACAGGGTCGGCAAGAGACCCAGTACTTC.

The chain combines TRBV10-3 with TRBJ1-2; D is possibly TRBD1 (5 bases). Trimming shortened V by 7 bases and J by 6 bases, and 15 bases separated the two germline ends. Germline V gene data show CDR1 as ENHRY and CDR2 as SYGVKD. This CDR3 has 13 amino acids. CDR3 loop: CAIKTDKEDGYTF. The CDR3 nucleotides are TGTGCCATCAAGACAGACAAAGAGGATGGCTACACCTTC.

The V call is TRBV6-5, the J call TRBJ2-3, with D possibly matching TRBD2 (5 bases). CDR3 length: 11 amino acids. Germline V gene lookup returns CDR1 MNHEY and CDR2 SVGAGI. V was pared by 11 bases and J by 5 bases, with 11 bases between. CDR3 nucleotides: TGTGCCTCAGGACGGGGAGATACGCAGTATTTT. This sequence encodes CASGRGDTQYF.

V is TRBV5-6 and J is TRBJ1-4; D gene unclear. The ends were cut back, 1 base at V and 0 bases at J, with 10 bases in the middle. The CDR3 loop spans 16 amino acids. Germline lookup yields CDR1 SGHDT and CDR2 YYEEEE. CDR3 bases: TGTGCCAGCAGCTTGTTGGAGTTTGCAACTAATGAAAAACTGTTTTTT. Translated: CASSLLEFATNEKLFF.

This clone was recorded only once. V gene TRBV14 combines with J gene TRBJ2-3; D not resolved. Germline V gene data show CDR1 as SGHDN and CDR2 as FVKESK. The CDR3 is made up of 14 amino acids. The germline V and J ends were trimmed by 0 bases and 7 bases, with 11 bases remaining between them. Written as DNA, the CDR3 is TGTGCCAGCAGCCAAGATATCCCTCCCCATACGCAGTATTTT. It yields the protein CASSQDIPPHTQYF.

This clone was recorded once. The V and J genes are TRBV28 and TRBJ2-2, with a tentative D call TRBD2 (5 bases). The V gene lost 8 bases and the J gene lost 5 bases, with 15 bases spanning the gap. This CDR3 has 14 residues. Germline V gives CDR1 MDHEN, CDR2 SYDVKM. Here the CDR3 reads CASSTGVPTGELFF. CDR3 nucleotide sequence: TGTGCCAGCTCGACCGGGGTACCAACCGGGGAGCTGTTTTTT.

This sequence joins TRBV7-2 and TRBJ2-5; 7 bases agree with TRBD2. TRBJ2-7 matches the DNA end more closely, so the J call is doubtful. Per germline, CDR1 SGHTA and CDR2 FQGNSA. The CDR3 spans 18 residues. CDR3 residues: CASSLVSHSGTVSYEQYF. CDR3 nucleotides: TGTGCCAGCAGCTTAGTGAGTCACAGCGGGACGGTCTCCTACGAGCAGTACTTC.